The 11 T cell receptor beta chains reported below all come from one sample, sequenced in a study of blood T cell repertoires in COVID-19. The assay was immunoSEQ multiplex PCR, and TCRdb's table has in-frame clones only and misses some. Here the sample spans about 240,000 clones, approximately 86% being singletons. The sequencing input was peripheral blood. These receptors all come from a woman aged 25 to 39 with acute or convalescent COVID-19.

The gene calls are TRBV2 and TRBJ2-3; 7 bases are shared with TRBD1. The CDR3 consists of 14 residues. Germline V gene sequence: CDR1 SNHLY, CDR2 FYNNEI. V shed 6 bases and J 4 bases; nucleotides not matched to a gene: 7. The CDR3 here is CASSMDRSPDTQYF. The DNA of the CDR3 is TGTGCCAGCAGCATGGACAGGTCTCCAGATACGCAGTATTTT.

The rearrangement joins TRBV20-1 to TRBJ2-7, with D maybe TRBD2 (5 bases). This CDR3 is 14 amino acids long. Germline V gene data show CDR1 as DFQATT and CDR2 as SNEGSKA (reference sequence). With 3 bases removed from V and 3 bases from J, the gap between germline ends came to 15 bases. The DNA of the CDR3 is TGCAGTGCTAGTTCCGGACTGGATTTCTACGAGCAGTACTTC. Protein sequence: CSASSGLDFYEQYF.

The chain recombines TRBV19 with TRBJ2-3, with no clear D. V was pared by 7 bases and J by 5 bases, with 16 bases between. This CDR3 spans 14 amino acids. Germline-derived CDR1 and CDR2 are LNHDA and SQIVND (reference sequence). The DNA for the CDR3 is TGTGCCAGTACCACGACTGATAACTTAGATACGCAGTATTTT. Translation: CASTTTDNLDTQYF.

V and J are TRBV2 and TRBJ2-2, with 8 bases lining up with TRBD2. Germline trimming cut 6 bases from V and 4 bases from J; bases unmatched to any gene: 7. CDR3 length: 15 amino acids. In germline, CDR1 is SNHLY, CDR2 FYNNEI. DNA of the CDR3: TGTGCCAGCAGCCGTCTAGCGGGTGCCACCGGGGAGCTGTTTTTT. Its protein product is CASSRLAGATGELFF.

The chain is built from TRBV13 and TRBJ2-3, with 7 bases that match TRBD2. Trimming removed 4 bases from V and 14 bases from J; junction bases left unmatched: 15. The CDR3 is made up of 14 amino acids. Germline CDR1 reads PRHDT; CDR2 reads FYEKMQ (reference sequence). CDR3 nucleotide sequence: TGTGCCAGCAGCTGGGCTAGCGGAAAGAGGGGAGGGTATTTT. Its translation: CASSWASGKRGGYF.

The rearrangement uses TRBV21-1 and TRBJ1-2; whether TRBD1, the table's D call, matches the DNA was not checked. TRBV21-1 is an annotated pseudogene. CDR3 size: 14 residues. CDR3 coding DNA: TGTGCCAGCAGCAAACAGGGTTACCGTCTTGGCTACACCTTC. Amino acids: CASSKQGYRLGYTF.

The sample holds one count of this clone. This chain links TRBV7-9 with TRBJ1-2, with 8 bases fitting TRBD1. Germline V gives CDR1 SEHNR, CDR2 FQNEAQ (reference sequence). There are 14 residues in the CDR3. Trimming took 5 bases from V and 4 from J; bases not matched to a gene: 6. CDR3 DNA sequence: TGTGCCAGCAGCCCGGGACAGGCGGTCTATGGCTACACCTTC. Translation gives CASSPGQAVYGYTF.

The chain uses TRBV3-1 (or the pseudogene TRBV3-2) and TRBJ2-1, with 13 bases lining up with TRBD2. This CDR3 region has 17 residues. The germline CDR1 and CDR2 sequences are LGHDT and YNNKEL (reference sequence). The V segment lost 4 bases and the J segment 4 bases; nucleotides outside the gene matches: 7. The CDR3 spells CASSPSGTSGKYNEQFF. CDR3 DNA: TGTGCCAGCAGCCCCTCCGGGACTAGCGGGAAGTACAATGAGCAGTTCTTC.

This clone was recorded once. J is TRBJ2-7 and V is TRBV10-1; TRBD2 matches at 10 bases. The germline gives CDR1 WNHNN, CDR2 SYGVQD (reference sequence). Trimming removed 2 bases from V and 7 bases from J; junction bases left unmatched: 8. This CDR3 has 15 amino acids. In DNA, the CDR3 is TGCGCCAGCAGTGAGAGGAGCGGGAGGGCGGATGAGCAGTACTTC. This sequence encodes CASSERSGRADEQYF.

The rearrangement uses TRBV21-1 and TRBJ2-6; the D segment call TRBD1 is taken from the table without a DNA check. TRBV21-1 is recorded as a pseudogene. The CDR3 has 19 residues. The DNA of the CDR3 is TGTGCCAGCAGCCCCCGAGGACAGGGTATAGCCTCTGGGGCCAACGTCCTGACTTTC. Protein product: CASSPRGQGIASGANVLTF.

This chain uses TRBV24-1 with TRBJ2-2; D not certain. Trimming pared 5 bases from V and 0 bases from J, leaving 6 bases between. The V gene's germline CDR1 is KGHDR and CDR2 SFDVKD. The CDR3 runs to 14 residues. For the CDR3, the DNA is TGTGCCACCAGTGCTCAGACGAACACCGGGGAGCTGTTTTTT. Amino acid sequence: CATSAQTNTGELFF.